This is a list of T cell receptor beta chains from one sample in a study of Graves' ophthalmopathy and Graves' hyperthyroidism. From the multiplex PCR reads, TCRdb called clonotypes with MiXCR, one entry per CDR3 protein. Of about half a million distinct CDR3 sequences in the sample, 14% were seen once. Sample: blood. These receptors came from a woman aged 30 to 39 with Graves' ophthalmopathy. Both conserved end residues are part of each CDR3.

V: TRBV9; J: TRBJ1-6; CDR3: CASSVGGQGNSHLHF
V: TRBV9; J: TRBJ1-2; CDR3: CASSVVAEWGAGYTF
V: TRBV4-2; J: TRBJ1-1; CDR3: CASSRRERSNTEAFF
V: TRBV5-1; J: TRBJ1-2; CDR3: CASSLEWGGIGYTF
V: TRBV12-3/TRBV12-4; J: TRBJ2-5; CDR3: CASSLQALQETQYF
V: TRBV7-8; J: TRBJ2-5; CDR3: CASTAPRVGLETQYF
V: TRBV18; J: TRBJ1-2; CDR3: CASSPNKGAPAYTF
V: TRBV28; J: TRBJ1-1; CDR3: CASSLLDRGHHLNTEAFF
V: TRBV28; J: TRBJ2-4; CDR3: CASSLWSLRTVRKNIQYF
V: TRBV19; J: TRBJ2-2; CDR3: CASSKGGWGAGELFF
V: TRBV11-2; J: TRBJ2-5; CDR3: CASSSRGGETQYF
V: TRBV2; J: TRBJ1-5; CDR3: CASSDQWLNQPQHF
V: TRBV6-5; J: TRBJ1-2; CDR3: CASSRIRDTTYGYTF
V: TRBV20-1; J: TRBJ1-5; CDR3: CSARDGTGGNLSNQPQHF
V: TRBV30; J: TRBJ1-6; CDR3: CAWRAFWTDFKHNSPLHF
V: TRBV5-1; J: TRBJ1-2; CDR3: CASSSPDREAYGYTF
V: TRBV6-5; J: TRBJ1-2; CDR3: CASTRGGLYGYTF
V: TRBV20-1; J: TRBJ2-7; CDR3: CSAGAPGTAQYEQYF
V: TRBV30; J: TRBJ2-6; CDR3: CATGALTGANVLTF
V: TRBV5-1; J: TRBJ2-7; CDR3: CASSFPAPWIICEQYF
V: TRBV19; J: TRBJ1-1; CDR3: CASSITGTGGEAFF
V: TRBV2; J: TRBJ2-5; CDR3: CASSVEYWETQYF
V: TRBV20-1; J: TRBJ2-6; CDR3: CSAPGGQGNSGANVLTF
V: TRBV11-2; J: TRBJ1-6; CDR3: CASSLVDYRARSPLHF
V: TRBV7-6; J: TRBJ2-7; CDR3: CASSSGQGTPYEQYF
V: TRBV5-1; J: TRBJ2-7; CDR3: CASSDGTGDREQYF
V: TRBV29-1; J: TRBJ2-7; CDR3: CSVETSDSYEQYF
V: TRBV27; J: TRBJ1-1; CDR3: CASSSGGRGTEAFF
V: TRBV15; J: TRBJ1-1; CDR3: CATSRAKVDEAFF
V: TRBV5-1; J: TRBJ2-4; CDR3: CASSLDNGLNIQYF
V: TRBV12-3/TRBV12-4; J: TRBJ2-5; CDR3: CASSRDRGRQETQYF
V: TRBV7-9; J: TRBJ1-5; CDR3: CASSFTGDGNQPQHF
V: TRBV12-3/TRBV12-4; J: TRBJ1-1; CDR3: CASSLAWQNSQEAFF
V: TRBV4-2; J: TRBJ1-2; CDR3: CASSLPLKNYGYTF
V: TRBV12-3/TRBV12-4; J: TRBJ2-7; CDR3: CASSFWGESLEQYF
V: TRBV4-1; J: TRBJ2-7; CDR3: CASSQGDSAGQYF
V: TRBV7-8; J: TRBJ2-5; CDR3: CASSLVGLAGVGGRETQYF
V: TRBV6-1; J: TRBJ2-5; CDR3: CASSAPGQLQETQYF
V: TRBV18; J: TRBJ1-2; CDR3: CASSLRQGFYGYTF
V: TRBV10-3; J: TRBJ1-1; CDR3: CAISDSTGDEAFF
V: TRBV4-1; J: TRBJ2-5; CDR3: CASSHSIVETQYF
V: TRBV30; J: TRBJ2-7; CDR3: CALEGQQSYEQYF
V: TRBV3-1; J: TRBJ2-7; CDR3: CASSLGQHLYEQYF
V: TRBV12-3/TRBV12-4; J: TRBJ1-2; CDR3: CASSLRQELYGYTF
V: TRBV15; J: TRBJ2-2; CDR3: CATSTTGAGELFF
V: TRBV3-1; J: TRBJ1-5; CDR3: CASSLTGGLGQPQHF
V: TRBV12-5; J: TRBJ2-2; CDR3: CASGPLQGTDTGELFF
V: TRBV10-3; J: TRBJ2-7; CDR3: CAISDVGQVRSSSSYEQYF
V: TRBV27; J: TRBJ2-3; CDR3: CASSFSGTSGPRVDTQYF
V: TRBV19; J: TRBJ1-1; CDR3: CASNPSFGYTEASF
V: TRBV9; J: TRBJ1-1; CDR3: CASSAWVGGRNTEAFF
V: TRBV6-1; J: TRBJ1-2; CDR3: CASSIAGTGGFGGYTF